A selection of T cell receptor beta chains follows, all from one sample in a study of cytotoxic CD8 clonotypes in ibrutinib-treated CLL. The assay was immunoSEQ multiplex PCR, and TCRdb's table has in-frame clones only and misses some. The table lists just over 35,000 clones, around 75% of them singletons. This specimen was PBMCs, taken at disease progression, from a patient treated with ibrutinib. These TCRs come from a human donor with chronic lymphocytic leukemia. CDR3s include the opening cysteine and the closing phenylalanine or tryptophan. D genes are given only for firm matches. The listing skips clone size in some rows; elsewhere it reads once, few, many or a size class.

j_gene	d_gene	abundance	v_gene	CDR3nt	CDR3aa
TRBJ1-1	-	-	TRBV10-2	TGCGCCAGCAGCGTCGGATTGGGGGGGGGCACTGAAGCTTTCTTT	CASSVGLGGGTEAFF
TRBJ1-2	-	-	TRBV2	TGTGCCAGCACCCTCAGTCATGGCTACACCTTC	CASTLSHGYTF
TRBJ1-5	-	few	TRBV2	TGTGCCAGCAGTGAAAGCAGGGCGAATCAGCCCCAGCATTTT	CASSESRANQPQHF
TRBJ2-2	-	-	TRBV5-1	TGCGCCAGCAGCTACAGACAGGACAACACCGGGGAGCTGTTTTTT	CASSYRQDNTGELFF
TRBJ1-2	-	-	TRBV5-5	TGTGCCAGCAGCTTGATGGGACCCAACACCTTC	CASSLMGPNTF
TRBJ2-7	TRBD2	once	TRBV4-2	TGTGCCAGCAGCCTATATGGGACTAGCGGTACCTACGAGCAGTACTTC	CASSLYGTSGTYEQYF
TRBJ1-4	TRBD1	-	TRBV19	TGTGCCAGTAGTATAGTAGGGGGCATTAATGAAAAACTGTTTTTT	CASSIVGGINEKLFF
TRBJ2-6	-	-	TRBV11-2	TGTGCCAGCAGCTTAGGGGTCAGCTCTGGGGCCAACGTCCTGACTTTC	CASSLGVSSGANVLTF
TRBJ2-7	TRBD2	-	TRBV4-2	TGTGCCAGCAGCCAAGGACTAGCGCCATACTACGAGCAGTACTTC	CASSQGLAPYYEQYF
TRBJ2-2	-	-	TRBV15	TGTGCCACCAGCAGAGATCCGGGCTGGACCGGGGAGCTGTTTTTT	CATSRDPGWTGELFF
TRBJ1-4	TRBD1	-	TRBV6-5	TGTGCCAGCAGTAACTACAGGGGTCGACCGTTTTTT	CASSNYRGRPFF
TRBJ2-5	-	once	TRBV2	TGTGCCAGCAGTTCACCGGGACGCAGGGTGGAGACCCAGTACTTC	CASSSPGRRVETQYF
TRBJ2-3	-	-	TRBV6-5	TGTGCCAGCAGGGGGACAATTCAGGCAGATACGCAGTATTTT	CASRGTIQADTQYF
TRBJ1-1	-	once	TRBV11-2	TGTGCCAGCAGCTTGTGGCAGATGAACACTGAAGCTTTCTTT	CASSLWQMNTEAFF
TRBJ1-6	-	-	TRBV18	TGTGCCAGCTCACCACCGGATTATAATTCACCCCTCCACTTT	CASSPPDYNSPLHF
TRBJ1-3	-	-	TRBV6-1	TGTGCCAGCAGTGAATCGTCCACTACCCCTGGAAACACCATATATTTT	CASSESSTTPGNTIYF
TRBJ1-4	-	-	TRBV19	TGTGCCAGTTTAAGATCCGGGACGGACGAAAAACTGTTTTTT	CASLRSGTDEKLFF
TRBJ2-7	TRBD1	-	TRBV6-6	TGTGCCAGCAGTTACGACAGGGCCGAGCAGTACTTC	CASSYDRAEQYF
TRBJ2-3	TRBD2	-	TRBV6-6	TGTGCCAGCAGACAGCTAGCGGCTAGCACAGATACGCAGTATTTT	CASRQLAASTDTQYF
TRBJ2-1	TRBD1	once	TRBV12-5	TGTGCTAGTGGTTTGTGGGACAGGCCCACGACTGAGCAGTTCTTC	CASGLWDRPTTEQFF
TRBJ1-2	TRBD1	-	TRBV14	TGTGCCAGCAGCGTTTCCGGGACAGGGGGCTATGGCTACACCTTC	CASSVSGTGGYGYTF
TRBJ2-5	TRBD1	-	TRBV9	TGTGCCAGCAGCCCCCGGACAGGTCCGGAGACCCAGTACTTC	CASSPRTGPETQYF
TRBJ1-1	-	few	TRBV6-1	TGTGCCAGCAGTGAAGTTAACCGGATACGAGCTTTCTTT	CASSEVNRIRAFF
TRBJ1-6	-	-	TRBV19	TGTGCCAGTAGTATGGACCACGGGGCGCGTCGACAGTCGCCCCTCCACTTT	CASSMDHGARRQSPLHF
TRBJ1-6	-	-	TRBV6-6	TGTGCCAGCAGCTCCCATGAGAGCTCCTATAATTCACCCCTCCACTTT	CASSSHESSYNSPLHF
TRBJ2-5	TRBD2	few	TRBV10-3	TGTGCCATCAGTGAGGGGGGGGACCTGGAGACCCAGTACTTC	CAISEGGDLETQYF
TRBJ1-1	TRBD1	-	TRBV7-9	TGTGCCAGCAGCTCGGGACAGGCGCTCGGGGGCACTGAAGCTTTCTTT	CASSSGQALGGTEAFF
TRBJ2-5	-	-	TRBV2	TGTGCCAGCAGTGAAGTTGTCTCTCAAGAGACCCAGTACTTC	CASSEVVSQETQYF
TRBJ2-3	-	-	TRBV5-1	TGCGCCAGCAGCTTGGCGGGGGCCGGCACAGATACGCAGTATTTT	CASSLAGAGTDTQYF
TRBJ1-1	TRBD1	-	TRBV6-5	TGTGCCAGCATTAAGGGGGCGACGAACACTGAAGCTTTCTTT	CASIKGATNTEAFF
TRBJ2-5	-	-	TRBV5-1	TGCGCCAGCAGCAGCCAGAACACACAGGGCGGGGAGACCCAGTACTTC	CASSSQNTQGGETQYF
TRBJ1-2	-	-	TRBV11-3	TGTGCCAGCAGCTTACAGGGGAACTATGGCTACACCTTC	CASSLQGNYGYTF
TRBJ1-1	-	-	TRBV6-1	TGTGCCAGCAGGGCCCTTAGGGGAGGAGGCACTGAAGCTTTCTTT	CASRALRGGGTEAFF
TRBJ2-7	TRBD2	-	TRBV7-6	TGTGCCAGCAGTTTAACTAGCGCGGGGCCCCCCTACGAGCAGTACTTC	CASSLTSAGPPYEQYF
TRBJ1-2	-	medium-sized	TRBV4-1	TGCGCCAGCAGCCAATCGACAGTCAGCTATGGCTACACCTTC	CASSQSTVSYGYTF
TRBJ2-1	TRBD1	-	TRBV10-3	TGTGCCATCAGTCAGGGGGCAGGCTACAATGAGCAGTTCTTC	CAISQGAGYNEQFF
TRBJ2-2	TRBD1	-	TRBV11-3	TGTGCCAGCAGCCAGAACGACAGGGGTCAGGAGCTGTTTTTT	CASSQNDRGQELFF
TRBJ1-5	-	-	TRBV15	TGTGCCACCAGCAGATTCAGCGGTGGTGGGAGTCAGCCCCAGCATTTT	CATSRFSGGGSQPQHF
TRBJ2-1	TRBD2	-	TRBV5-1	TGCGCCAGCAGCTTGCTGGCGGGGGGGGATAATGAGCAGTTCTTC	CASSLLAGGDNEQFF
TRBJ2-7	TRBD1	-	TRBV15	TGTGCCAGGGACAGGGACGAGCAGTACTTC	CARDRDEQYF
TRBJ2-7	TRBD1	once	TRBV2	TGTGCCAGCAGGGGAGGGACAGGGGACCGCGAGCAGTACTTC	CASRGGTGDREQYF
TRBJ2-1	TRBD2	once	TRBV6-1	TGTGCCAGCAGTGGACTAGCGGGGGGAGATGAGCAGTTCTTC	CASSGLAGGDEQFF
TRBJ2-1	TRBD2	-	TRBV5-1	TGCGCCAGCAGATCCGGGACTAGCGGTCTCAATGAGCAGTTCTTC	CASRSGTSGLNEQFF
TRBJ1-2	TRBD1	-	TRBV4-1	TGCGCCAGCAGCCCGGGACAGGGAGACTATGGCTACACCTTC	CASSPGQGDYGYTF
TRBJ2-4	TRBD2	-	TRBV5-5	TGTGCCAGCAGCCCTACCGGGGGGGCCCGTAAAAACATTCAGTACTTC	CASSPTGGARKNIQYF
TRBJ2-1	TRBD2	-	TRBV2	TGTGCCAGCAGCAAACTAGCGGGGGGGTCCTACAATGAGCAGTTCTTC	CASSKLAGGSYNEQFF
TRBJ1-1	-	-	TRBV29-1	TGCAGCGTTACTGACGGAGGAAACACTGAAGCTTTCTTT	CSVTDGGNTEAFF
TRBJ2-3	TRBD2	-	TRBV6-5	TGTGCCAGCAGTACAGGACTAGCGGGCACAGATACGCAGTATTTT	CASSTGLAGTDTQYF
TRBJ2-3	-	-	TRBV6-5	TGTGCCAGCAGGACACGGCTCGATACGCAGTATTTT	CASRTRLDTQYF
TRBJ2-7	-	-	TRBV5-5	TGTGCCAGCAGCTCATTCGGGACTTCCTACGAGCAGTACTTC	CASSSFGTSYEQYF
TRBJ1-4	TRBD1	few	TRBV7-9	TGTGCCAGCAGCTTAGGAGGGGGCAATGAAAAACTGTTTTTT	CASSLGGGNEKLFF
TRBJ2-5	TRBD1	-	TRBV19	TGTGCCAGTAGTAACCCAGGGGGCTCGCAGACCCAGTACTTC	CASSNPGGSQTQYF
TRBJ2-1	-	-	TRBV28	TGTGCCAGCAGTTTATTAGGGGCTGAGCAGTTCTTC	CASSLLGAEQFF
TRBJ2-7	-	once	TRBV28	TGTGCCAGCAGTCCCCCCAGGGCCGCGGGGTACGAGCAGTACTTC	CASSPPRAAGYEQYF
TRBJ1-6	-	-	TRBV5-4	TGTGCCAGCAGCTCTCGAGACTTCGGTTCACCCCTCCACTTT	CASSSRDFGSPLHF
TRBJ2-3	-	-	TRBV7-9	TGTGCCAGCAGTTCGGGGCGCACAGATACGCAGTATTTT	CASSSGRTDTQYF
TRBJ2-3	-	-	TRBV27	TGTGCCAGCAGTTTATCTTCCGGGGGCACAGATACGCAGTATTTT	CASSLSSGGTDTQYF
TRBJ2-2	TRBD2	-	TRBV29-1	TGCAGCGCTCGACTAGCGGCGGTGAACACCGGGGAGCTGTTTTTT	CSARLAAVNTGELFF
TRBJ2-7	TRBD1	-	TRBV2	TGTGCCACTACAGGGGGAATAGACTACGAGCAGTACTTC	CATTGGIDYEQYF